Following are 21 T cell receptor beta chains from one sample sequenced in a study of T cell repertoires in cytomegalovirus infection. A single record per CDR3 protein comes from TCRdb applying MiXCR to the reads. Of roughly 200,000 distinct CDR3 sequences in the sample, more than 9% were seen once. The sequencing sample was made of PBMCs. The receptors here all came from a human donor in good health (CMV status not recorded). Some clones in this sample may be carry-over from other donors' samples.

This clonotype was seen repeatedly, ten times or more. The chain carries TRBV5-1 and TRBJ2-2, with no clear D. V shed 5 bases and J shed 3 bases, with 5 bases lying between them. This CDR3 is built from 12 residues. Germline CDR1 reads SGHRS; CDR2 reads YFSETQ. The CDR3 loop is CASREYTGELFF. As DNA, the CDR3 is TGCGCCAGCAGGGAATACACCGGGGAGCTGTTTTTT.

This clonotype has a handful of counts. V gene TRBV6-2 or TRBV6-3 combines with J gene TRBJ2-1; maybe TRBD2 (5 bases). The CDR3 length is 17 residues. Trimming pared 1 base from V and 0 bases from J, leaving 13 bases between. In germline, CDR1 is MNHEY, CDR2 SVGEGT. CDR3 sequence reads: CASSYLVASSSYNEQFF. The CDR3 bases are TGTGCCAGCAGTTACTTAGTAGCGTCGAGCTCCTACAATGAGCAGTTCTTC.

This clonotype was picked up many times. The chain links TRBV12-3 or TRBV12-4 to TRBJ1-5, with 8 positions matching TRBD1. V lost 6 bases to trimming and J lost 7 bases; unmatched junction nucleotides: 11. The CDR3 sequence is 15 residues long. The CDR3 spells CASRPGQGRGQPQHF. The CDR3 region has the DNA TGTGCCAGCAGACCCGGACAGGGTAGGGGACAGCCCCAGCATTTT.

In its sample, this clonotype was seen many times. The gene calls are TRBV28 and TRBJ1-5; weak D call: TRBD1 (5 bases). CDR3 size: 15 residues. Germline CDR1 reads MDHEN; CDR2 reads SYDVKM. V was pared by 10 bases and J by 4 bases, with 20 bases between. CDR3 sequence (DNA): TGTGCCATCGACAGAGAGGGGAGGATTAATCAGCCCCAGCATTTT. This sequence encodes CAIDREGRINQPQHF.

This clonotype has a count of ten or more. The genes are TRBV7-2 and TRBJ1-6, with no clear D. The CDR3 has 14 amino acids. The ends were cut back, 7 bases at V and 0 bases at J, with 7 bases in the middle. Germline V gene sequence: CDR1 SGHTA, CDR2 FQGNSA. The CDR3, as DNA: TGTGCCAGCAAGTTTAGCTCCTATAATTCACCCCTCCACTTT. Its translation is CASKFSSYNSPLHF.

This clonotype was seen repeatedly, ten times or more. The chain carries TRBV7-2 and TRBJ2-3; 7 bases agree with TRBD2. From germline, CDR1 is SGHTA and CDR2 FQGNSA. There are 15 residues in the CDR3. Trimming took 0 bases from V and 6 from J; bases not matched to a gene: 6. In DNA form, the CDR3 reads TGTGCCAGCAGCTTAGCGGGAGGGCCCTCGGATACGCAGTATTTT. It yields the protein CASSLAGGPSDTQYF.

At least ten counts were recorded for this clonotype. V and J are TRBV27 and TRBJ1-1; D unclear. The CDR3 consists of 13 residues. Germline loops: CDR1 MNHEY, CDR2 SMNVEV (reference sequence). V shed 0 bases and J shed 5 bases, with 7 bases lying between them. CDR3: CASSLSPVTEAFF. CDR3 nucleotide sequence: TGTGCCAGCAGTTTATCTCCCGTAACTGAAGCTTTCTTT.

This clonotype has a count of ten or more. This chain links TRBV20-1 with TRBJ2-3; tentative D call: TRBD1 (6 bases). V lost 3 bases to trimming and J lost 5 bases, with 15 bases between them. The CDR3 is made up of 14 amino acids. Germline V CDR1 and CDR2: DFQATT, SNEGSKA (reference sequence). This CDR3 reads CSASLTGIGDTQYF. The CDR3 region has the DNA TGCAGTGCTAGCTTAACAGGGATTGGAGATACGCAGTATTTT.

This clonotype was counted ten times or more. V and J are TRBV11-2 and TRBJ2-2; the D is unclear. Looked up from germline, CDR1 is SGHAT and CDR2 is FQNNGV. The ends were cut back, 4 bases at V and 0 bases at J, with 12 bases in the middle. The CDR3 sequence is 16 residues long. CDR3 nucleotide sequence: TGTGCCAGCAGCTCCGGACGCCATCCGAACACCGGGGAGCTGTTTTTT. Translated: CASSSGRHPNTGELFF.

This clonotype came up a few times. This chain connects TRBV6-5 to TRBJ2-1; the D is unclear. V lost 0 bases and J 2 bases, leaving 11 bases between the germline ends. Germline CDR1 is MNHEY and CDR2 is SVGAGI. The CDR3 sequence is 16 residues long. For the CDR3, the DNA is TGTGCCAGCAGTTACTCTCTTCCCCCTCCCTACAATGAGCAGTTCTTC. Translation gives CASSYSLPPPYNEQFF.

This clonotype was observed at least ten times. This chain connects TRBV12-3 or TRBV12-4 to TRBJ1-1; D perhaps matches TRBD1 (6 bases). The CDR3 consists of 12 residues. Trimming took 0 bases from V and 10 from J, leaving 9 bases between them. The CDR3 region has the DNA TGTGCCAGCAGTTTAGCGAAGGGGGGAGCTTTCTTT. This translates into CASSLAKGGAFF.

This clonotype appeared a few times. This chain joins TRBV6-1 and TRBJ2-4; maybe TRBD1 (5 bases). The CDR3 totals 15 residues. CDR1 is MNHNS, CDR2 SASEGT, per germline. V gave up 6 bases and J gave up 6 bases, with 18 bases separating them. The CDR3 nucleotides read TGTGCCAGCAGCCCCAGACAGAACCCCATAAACATTCAGTACTTC. It encodes CASSPRQNPINIQYF.

This clonotype has more than one count but fewer than ten. The rearrangement joins TRBV20-1 to TRBJ2-5; D possibly matches TRBD1 or TRBD2 (5 bases each). Germline V CDR1 and CDR2: DFQATT, SNEGSKA (reference sequence). This CDR3 is 15 amino acids long. The ends were cut back, 4 bases at V and 2 bases at J, with 17 bases in the middle. In nucleotides, the CDR3 is TGCAGTGCTACCAGGGACGGCTGGACTCAAGAGACCCAGTACTTC. The encoded protein is CSATRDGWTQETQYF.

Many counts were recorded for this clonotype. The chain has TRBV20-1 and TRBJ2-3, with a possible D match to TRBD2 (6 bases). Germline V gene lookup returns CDR1 DFQATT and CDR2 SNEGSKA (reference sequence). The CDR3 has 17 amino acids. Trimming left V 0 bases short and J 3 bases short, with 19 bases between. The CDR3 loop is CSARDALRASGTDTQYF. The CDR3 DNA sequence: TGCAGTGCTAGAGATGCTCTCCGCGCCAGCGGGACAGATACGCAGTATTTT.

This clonotype was observed many times. V gene TRBV29-1 combines with J gene TRBJ1-1, with a possible D match to TRBD1 (5 bases). The CDR3 has 13 residues. CDR1 and CDR2 from the germline V gene are SQVTM and ANQGSEA. Deletions cut 3 bases from V and 2 bases from J, with 10 bases between. As DNA, the CDR3 is TGCAGCGTTGACTGGACAAGCAACACTGAAGCTTTCTTT. Translation: CSVDWTSNTEAFF.

V is TRBV12-3 or TRBV12-4 and J is TRBJ2-2; no clear D gene. The CDR3 runs 14 residues. Trimming cost V 0 bases and J 10 bases, with 12 bases left between them. Here the CDR3 DNA reads TGTGCCAGCAGTTTAGCGTCGCTCGGTGTGGAGCTGTTTTTT. As protein: CASSLASLGVELFF.

The table lists this clonotype with many counts. This chain connects TRBV5-4 to TRBJ2-7, with 7 bases identical to TRBD1. This CDR3 region has 13 residues. Germline V gene lookup returns CDR1 SGHNT and CDR2 YYREEE (reference sequence). V dropped 1 base and J dropped 6; count of bases not matched to a gene: 4. In DNA form, the CDR3 reads TGTGCCAGCAGCTTGACAGGGGTACTCGAGCAGTACTTC. This gives the protein CASSLTGVLEQYF.

This clonotype has at least ten counts. The chain joins TRBV7-2 to TRBJ1-1, with D unclear. The CDR3 runs to 14 residues. V shed 2 bases and J shed 2 bases, with 9 bases lying between them. Germline assignment: CDR1 SGHTA and CDR2 FQGNSA. CDR3 sequence reads: CASSLLDTNTEAFF. The CDR3 nucleotides read TGTGCCAGCAGCTTACTAGACACAAACACTGAAGCTTTCTTT.

This clonotype was seen many times. The chain links TRBV7-8 to TRBJ1-1; the D gene is possibly TRBD1 (5 bases). The V gene's germline CDR1 is SGHVS and CDR2 FQNEAQ. The length of the CDR3 is 14 residues. With 5 bases removed from V and 0 bases from J, the gap between germline ends came to 10 bases. The CDR3 sequence is CASSHGQLNTEAFF. Written as DNA, the CDR3 is TGTGCCAGCAGCCACGGACAATTGAACACTGAAGCTTTCTTT. Full variable domain (rest looked up from reference TRBV7-8 and TRBJ1-1): GAGVSQSPRYKVAKRGQDVALRCDPISGHVSLFWYQQALGQGPEFLTYFQNEAQLDKSGLPSDRFFAERPEGSVSTLKIQRTQQEDSAVYLCASSHGQLNTEAFFGQGTRLTVV.

This clonotype was observed at least ten times. CDR3 sequence: CASSLWQGPYEQYF. CDR3 nucleotides: TGTGCCAGCAGCTTGTGGCAGGGCCCCTACGAGCAGTACTTC. The chain combines TRBV7-2 with TRBJ2-7; tentatively, D is TRBD1 (5 bases). Trimming left V 3 bases short and J 2 bases short, with 11 bases between. This CDR3 has 14 amino acids. Germline V gives CDR1 SGHTA, CDR2 FQGNSA.

The table lists this clonotype with many counts. V is TRBV11-3 and J is TRBJ1-2; 7 nucleotides line up with TRBD1. This CDR3 region has 16 residues. The junction had 6 bases not matched to a gene; V was cut back by 1 base and J by 1 base. Per the germline V gene, CDR1 is SGHNT and CDR2 is YENEEA. The CDR3 here is CASSLVQGPYNYGYTF. The CDR3 DNA follows: TGTGCCAGCAGCTTAGTACAGGGGCCTTATAACTATGGCTACACCTTC. Combining the CDR3 with reference TRBV11-3 and TRBJ1-2 gives the whole variable domain EAGVVQSPRYKIIEKKQPVAFWCNPISGHNTLYWYLQNLGQGPELLIRYENEEAVDDSQLPKDRFSAERLKGVDSTLKIQPAELGDSAVYLCASSLVQGPYNYGYTFGSGTRLTVV.